This T cell receptor beta chain was profiled in a study of T cell responses to AZD1222 COVID-19 vaccine. Whole-study findings and limits: Variant regions that are unmutated are reportedly the target of nearly half of spike-specific TCRs.

This clone was counted between two and nine times. The antigen is not known. The protocol was immunoSEQ multiplex PCR, while the TCRdb copy is restricted to in-frame clones and leaves out a portion. There are 100,000 or so clones in the sample; roughly nine tenths occur only once, and over 15% lies in the top ten. Sequencing used peripheral blood, obtained on day 0 of AZD1222 vaccination. This clonotype originated in an adult in good health.

CDR3 loop: CASSPQPYNYGYTF. CDR3 coding DNA: TGTGCCAGCAGTCCGCAGCCTTATAACTATGGCTACACCTTC. V gene TRBV27 combines with J gene TRBJ1-2; no definite D call. CDR3 length equals 14 residues. Deletions cut 5 bases from V and 1 base from J, with 11 bases between. Germline CDR1 MNHEY, CDR2 SMNVEV (reference sequence).